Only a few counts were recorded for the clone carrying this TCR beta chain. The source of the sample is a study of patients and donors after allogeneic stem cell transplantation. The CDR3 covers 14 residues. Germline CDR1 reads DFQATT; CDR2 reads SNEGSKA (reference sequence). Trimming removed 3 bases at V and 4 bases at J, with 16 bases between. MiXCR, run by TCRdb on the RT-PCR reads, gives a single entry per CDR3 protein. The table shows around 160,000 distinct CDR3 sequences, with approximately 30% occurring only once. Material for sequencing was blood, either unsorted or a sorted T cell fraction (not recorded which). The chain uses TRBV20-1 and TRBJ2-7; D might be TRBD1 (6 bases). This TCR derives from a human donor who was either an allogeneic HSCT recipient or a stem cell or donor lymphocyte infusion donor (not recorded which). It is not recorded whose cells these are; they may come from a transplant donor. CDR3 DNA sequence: TGCAGTGCTAGGATCCCGGGACACCAATACGAGCAGTACTTC. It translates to CSARIPGHQYEQYF.